The rows below give T cell receptor beta chains drawn from one sample of a study of blood T cell repertoires in COVID-19. TCRdb keeps only in-frame clones here, not all; method: immunoSEQ multiplex PCR. This sample has about 400,000 clones, with about 87% found just once. The sequenced sample consisted of PBMCs or T cells enriched from blood (not recorded which). The receptors shown here come from a woman between 45 and 60 years old who had recovered from COVID-19. CDR3s include the opening cysteine and the closing phenylalanine or tryptophan. A D gene is named only where the DNA matches it firmly. Only part of the rows carry a size: once, few, many, or a class if the clone is expanded.

clone size: -; J gene: TRBJ1-3; V gene: TRBV3-1/TRBV3-2; D gene: TRBD1; CDR3 DNA: TGTGCCAGCAGCCGACAGGGGGCGAGGGGAAACACCATATATTTT; CDR3 protein: CASSRQGARGNTIYF
clone size: -; J gene: TRBJ1-1; V gene: TRBV3-1/TRBV3-2; D gene: -; CDR3 DNA: TGTGCCAGCAGCCCGGGGAACGGGAACACTGAAGCTTTCTTT; CDR3 protein: CASSPGNGNTEAFF
clone size: few; J gene: TRBJ1-5; V gene: TRBV6-5; D gene: -; CDR3 DNA: TGTGCCAGCAGTCTACAGCAAAATCAGCCCCAGCATTTT; CDR3 protein: CASSLQQNQPQHF
clone size: -; J gene: TRBJ1-2; V gene: TRBV2; D gene: -; CDR3 DNA: TGTGCCAGCAGTGATGCCGGGAAGAACTATGGCTACACCTTC; CDR3 protein: CASSDAGKNYGYTF
clone size: -; J gene: TRBJ1-5; V gene: TRBV13; D gene: -; CDR3 DNA: TGTGCCAGCAGCTTAGGGGCAGGATATCAGCCCCAGCATTTT; CDR3 protein: CASSLGAGYQPQHF
clone size: -; J gene: TRBJ2-2; V gene: TRBV13; D gene: -; CDR3 DNA: TGTGCCAGCAGCCCAGTAGGGGCCTCAAACACCGGGGAGCTGTTTTTT; CDR3 protein: CASSPVGASNTGELFF
clone size: -; J gene: TRBJ1-4; V gene: TRBV4-1; D gene: TRBD1; CDR3 DNA: TGCGCCAGCAGCCAACTACAGGGGGACTATGAAAAACTGTTTTTT; CDR3 protein: CASSQLQGDYEKLFF
clone size: few; J gene: TRBJ1-5; V gene: TRBV28; D gene: -; CDR3 DNA: TGTGCCGGGGGGACGGGGATTGATCAGCCCCAGCATTTT; CDR3 protein: CAGGTGIDQPQHF
clone size: few; J gene: TRBJ1-1; V gene: TRBV2; D gene: -; CDR3 DNA: TGTGCCAGCAGTGACAGAAAGTATGAAGCTTTCTTT; CDR3 protein: CASSDRKYEAFF
clone size: -; J gene: TRBJ1-2; V gene: TRBV5-1; D gene: -; CDR3 DNA: TGCGCCAGCAGCTTGAGCGGGGGGGCGGCGGGCGGAAACCACTATGGCTACACCTTC; CDR3 protein: CASSLSGGAAGGNHYGYTF
clone size: -; J gene: TRBJ2-1; V gene: TRBV19; D gene: TRBD2; CDR3 DNA: TGTGCCAGTAGTGATGGACTAGCGGGGGGCTACGATTCCTACAATGAGCAGTTCTTC; CDR3 protein: CASSDGLAGGYDSYNEQFF
clone size: -; J gene: TRBJ2-3; V gene: TRBV30; D gene: -; CDR3 DNA: TGTGCCTGGAGTCCGTCCCGTGTTACTGCTTCGGATACGCAGTATTTT; CDR3 protein: CAWSPSRVTASDTQYF
clone size: -; J gene: TRBJ1-4; V gene: TRBV12-3/TRBV12-4; D gene: -; CDR3 DNA: TGTGCCAGCAGTGAACGAGATAATGAAAAACTGTTTTTT; CDR3 protein: CASSERDNEKLFF
clone size: -; J gene: TRBJ2-7; V gene: TRBV9; D gene: -; CDR3 DNA: TGTGCCAGCAGCGTAGACGGGGACACCTACGAGCAGTACTTC; CDR3 protein: CASSVDGDTYEQYF
clone size: -; J gene: TRBJ1-1; V gene: TRBV10-3; D gene: -; CDR3 DNA: TGTGCCATCAGTGAAAAAACAGGGTCGATCCGGGGCACTGAAGCTTTCTTT; CDR3 protein: CAISEKTGSIRGTEAFF
clone size: -; J gene: TRBJ2-2; V gene: TRBV6-4; D gene: TRBD2; CDR3 DNA: TGTGCCAGCAGTGCTAGCGGGGGGGCCACCGGGGAGCTGTTTTTT; CDR3 protein: CASSASGGATGELFF
clone size: -; J gene: TRBJ2-7; V gene: TRBV30; D gene: TRBD1; CDR3 DNA: TGTGCCTGGAGGGGGACAGGCTACGAGCAGTACTTC; CDR3 protein: CAWRGTGYEQYF
clone size: -; J gene: TRBJ1-1; V gene: TRBV18; D gene: TRBD1; CDR3 DNA: TGTGCCAGCTCACCAGACAGGGGGATTCTTGCTGAAGCTTTCTTT; CDR3 protein: CASSPDRGILAEAFF
clone size: -; J gene: TRBJ1-3; V gene: TRBV4-2; D gene: -; CDR3 DNA: TGTGCCAGCAGCCCGAGAAATAGCGTAACTAGAAACACCATATATTTT; CDR3 protein: CASSPRNSVTRNTIYF
clone size: -; J gene: TRBJ1-6; V gene: TRBV7-9; D gene: -; CDR3 DNA: TGTGCCAGCAGCCGAGTGGGCGCAGGGAAGGTGGGATCACCCCTCCACTTT; CDR3 protein: CASSRVGAGKVGSPLHF
clone size: -; J gene: TRBJ2-2; V gene: TRBV7-3; D gene: TRBD2; CDR3 DNA: TGTGCCAGCACCCCCTTTAAGTCCGGGGGGGACACCGGGGAGCTGTTTTTT; CDR3 protein: CASTPFKSGGDTGELFF
clone size: once; J gene: TRBJ1-1; V gene: TRBV5-1; D gene: -; CDR3 DNA: TGCGCCAGCAGCTACCGCACCGAGATGAACACTGAAGCTTTCTTT; CDR3 protein: CASSYRTEMNTEAFF
clone size: -; J gene: TRBJ1-1; V gene: TRBV19; D gene: -; CDR3 DNA: TGTGCCAGTAGTATTTCATTGACAAGGCCTGAAGCTTTCTTT; CDR3 protein: CASSISLTRPEAFF
clone size: -; J gene: TRBJ1-1; V gene: TRBV10-3; D gene: -; CDR3 DNA: TGTGCCATCAGTGAGGATAGAGAGAACACTGAAGCTTTCTTT; CDR3 protein: CAISEDRENTEAFF
clone size: -; J gene: TRBJ2-7; V gene: TRBV6-5; D gene: TRBD2; CDR3 DNA: TGTGCCAGCAGTTACCCCCGGAGTAGCGGGGTCTACGAGCAGTACTTC; CDR3 protein: CASSYPRSSGVYEQYF
clone size: -; J gene: TRBJ2-1; V gene: TRBV5-1; D gene: TRBD2; CDR3 DNA: TGCGCCAGCAGCACGACTAGCTGGAGCTCCTACAATGAGCAGTTCTTC; CDR3 protein: CASSTTSWSSYNEQFF
clone size: -; J gene: TRBJ2-3; V gene: TRBV19; D gene: -; CDR3 DNA: TGTGCCAGTAGTACGCTGACAGCATTAAGCCCATATACGCAGTATTTT; CDR3 protein: CASSTLTALSPYTQYF
clone size: -; J gene: TRBJ2-3; V gene: TRBV5-1; D gene: -; CDR3 DNA: TGCGCCAGCAGCTTGGAAGGCGGAATATTCACAGATACGCAGTATTTT; CDR3 protein: CASSLEGGIFTDTQYF
clone size: -; J gene: TRBJ1-2; V gene: TRBV6-2/TRBV6-3; D gene: -; CDR3 DNA: TGTGCCAGCAGTTACGTTGTTTTTGGGGAGTCCGATGGCTACACCTTC; CDR3 protein: CASSYVVFGESDGYTF
clone size: -; J gene: TRBJ1-1; V gene: TRBV6-2/TRBV6-3; D gene: TRBD1; CDR3 DNA: TGTGCCAGCAGTAGGGACAGGGGAGCTTTCTTT; CDR3 protein: CASSRDRGAFF
clone size: -; J gene: TRBJ2-1; V gene: TRBV6-2/TRBV6-3; D gene: TRBD2; CDR3 DNA: TGTGCCAGCAGTCCCCGGAGGGGCGGGGGGGACAATGAGCAGTTCTTC; CDR3 protein: CASSPRRGGGDNEQFF
clone size: once; J gene: TRBJ2-2; V gene: TRBV19; D gene: TRBD1; CDR3 DNA: TGTGCCAGTAGTATAGATCGTTGGACAGGGAACACCGGGGAGCTGTTTTTT; CDR3 protein: CASSIDRWTGNTGELFF
clone size: few; J gene: TRBJ2-3; V gene: TRBV28; D gene: -; CDR3 DNA: TGTGCCAGCAGTCCCCTGGGCAGCACAGATACGCAGTATTTT; CDR3 protein: CASSPLGSTDTQYF
clone size: few; J gene: TRBJ1-2; V gene: TRBV29-1; D gene: -; CDR3 DNA: TGCAGCGTTGAAGGCCAGGGGAGCGGCTACACCTTC; CDR3 protein: CSVEGQGSGYTF
clone size: -; J gene: TRBJ2-7; V gene: TRBV10-3; D gene: -; CDR3 DNA: TGTGCCATCAGTGATCAGGGGAGCTACGAGCAGTACTTC; CDR3 protein: CAISDQGSYEQYF
clone size: -; J gene: TRBJ1-2; V gene: TRBV9; D gene: -; CDR3 DNA: TGTGCCAGCAGCGTAGACCCACAGGGAGTCTATGGCTACACCTTC; CDR3 protein: CASSVDPQGVYGYTF
clone size: -; J gene: TRBJ2-1; V gene: TRBV30; D gene: TRBD2; CDR3 DNA: TGTGCCTGGGCTGTAGCGGGGGGGCCCTACAATGAGCAGTTCTTC; CDR3 protein: CAWAVAGGPYNEQFF
clone size: -; J gene: TRBJ1-2; V gene: TRBV7-8; D gene: -; CDR3 DNA: TGTGCCAGCAGCGCAGGGCTTGGCTATGGCTACACCTTC; CDR3 protein: CASSAGLGYGYTF
clone size: -; J gene: TRBJ2-3; V gene: TRBV18; D gene: -; CDR3 DNA: TGTGCCAGCTCAGCACAGGGAGGGGATACGCAGTATTTT; CDR3 protein: CASSAQGGDTQYF
clone size: -; J gene: TRBJ2-3; V gene: TRBV10-1; D gene: TRBD2; CDR3 DNA: TGCGCCAGCATGAGGACTAGCGGGGAAACAGATACGCAGTATTTT; CDR3 protein: CASMRTSGETDTQYF
clone size: -; J gene: TRBJ2-5; V gene: TRBV11-2; D gene: -; CDR3 DNA: TGTGCCAGCAGTTCAGGGGAGACCCAGTACTTC; CDR3 protein: CASSSGETQYF
clone size: -; J gene: TRBJ1-2; V gene: TRBV12-3/TRBV12-4; D gene: -; CDR3 DNA: TGTGCCACCTCCGGGACATTCGGTAGCTACACCTTC; CDR3 protein: CATSGTFGSYTF
clone size: -; J gene: TRBJ1-5; V gene: TRBV19; D gene: -; CDR3 DNA: TGTGCCAGTAGTATAATTCGAGGGCTCCTGGGACAGCCCCAGCATTTT; CDR3 protein: CASSIIRGLLGQPQHF
clone size: -; J gene: TRBJ2-5; V gene: TRBV28; D gene: -; CDR3 DNA: TGTGCCAGCAGCAAACCCGGGACAACACAAGAGACCCAGTACTTC; CDR3 protein: CASSKPGTTQETQYF
clone size: -; J gene: TRBJ2-1; V gene: TRBV7-2; D gene: -; CDR3 DNA: TGTGCCAGCAGCTCCAGGGGTCGGCAGAATGAGCAGTTCTTC; CDR3 protein: CASSSRGRQNEQFF
clone size: few; J gene: TRBJ1-1; V gene: TRBV5-1; D gene: TRBD1; CDR3 DNA: TGCGCCAGCAGCTACTACGGGACAGAGGAAGCTTTCTTT; CDR3 protein: CASSYYGTEEAFF
clone size: -; J gene: TRBJ1-6; V gene: TRBV5-1; D gene: -; CDR3 DNA: TGCGCCAGCAGCTTGGTTGCAGGGGCCTATAATTCACCCCTCCACTTT; CDR3 protein: CASSLVAGAYNSPLHF
clone size: -; J gene: TRBJ2-7; V gene: TRBV19; D gene: -; CDR3 DNA: TGTGCCAGTAGCGACAGTTTGGGATCCTACGAGCAGTACTTC; CDR3 protein: CASSDSLGSYEQYF